The 17 T cell receptor beta chains below were found in one sample sequenced in a study of blood T cell repertoires in COVID-19 (dated by TCRdb to the early 2020s). The library relied on the immunoSEQ multiplex PCR assay. TCRdb retrieved this table from immuneACCESS and kept in-frame rearrangements only. Not all clones are present; in checked studies, unresolved V genes account for under half, and no reason is known for the remainder. For this sample there are some 260,000 clones; around 80% appear just once. The top ten clones comprise around 4.1% of the sample. Sequencing was carried out using PBMCs or T cells enriched from blood (not recorded which). The source is a man aged 25 to 45 with acute COVID-19.

This chain uses TRBV5-5 with TRBJ1-2, with a tentative D call TRBD1 (6 bases). Germline values: CDR1 SGHKS, CDR2 YYEKEE (reference sequence). This CDR3 is built from 13 residues. V lost 1 base, J lost 7 bases, and 11 bases lay in between. The CDR3 reads CASSLSRGLGYTF. DNA for the CDR3: TGTGCCAGCAGCTTGTCCAGGGGCCTTGGCTACACCTTC.

V and J are TRBV28 and TRBJ2-1; 11 bases are shared with TRBD1. The germline CDR1 and CDR2 sequences are MDHEN and SYDVKM. CDR3 length: 17 residues. V lost 6 bases and J lost 6; bases outside the gene matches: 13. The CDR3 is CASSLRGWTGGPNEQFF. CDR3 in DNA: TGTGCCAGCAGCCTCAGGGGATGGACAGGGGGCCCCAATGAGCAGTTCTTC.

This chain uses TRBV12-3 or TRBV12-4 with TRBJ2-1; D is unresolved. V was pared by 3 bases and J by 7 bases, with 7 bases between. The CDR3 runs to 12 residues. CDR3 protein: CASSFLQNEQFF. CDR3 in DNA: TGTGCCAGCAGTTTTTTACAGAATGAGCAGTTCTTC.

The chain employs TRBV27 and TRBJ2-5; 9 bases match TRBD2. Germline V gene sequence: CDR1 MNHEY, CDR2 SMNVEV (reference sequence). This CDR3 spans 15 amino acids. The ends lost 8 bases at V and 5 bases at J; junction bases unmatched: 12. This chain's CDR3 is CASALGGGAGETQYF. CDR3 coding DNA: TGTGCCAGCGCCCTCGGCGGGGGGGCAGGGGAGACCCAGTACTTC.

Note on this clone: At one end, the junction sequence differs from germline, possibly due to a read error. The V call is TRBV5-1, the J call TRBJ2-1; the D gene is possibly TRBD2 (5 bases). The CDR3 runs to 14 residues. Germline V gives CDR1 SGHRS, CDR2 YFSETQ. The CDR3, as DNA: TGTGCCAGCAGCTTGGCTGTTAGGACTAATGAGCAGTTCTTC. It codes for CASSLAVRTNEQFF.

This sequence joins TRBV7-8 and TRBJ2-1; 7 bases are shared with TRBD2. V trimming: 5 bases; J trimming: 4 bases; junction bases outside the gene matches: 11. This CDR3 is built from 16 residues. CDR1 is SGHVS and CDR2 is FQNEAQ in the germline V gene. The CDR3 DNA reads as TGTGCCAGCAGCCCGGGCGCTAGCGGATTTTACAATGAGCAGTTCTTC. Translated, it gives CASSPGASGFYNEQFF.

This clone showed up just once. CDR3 sequence reads: CASSERGSYVVLNRFF. DNA for the CDR3: TGTGCCAGCAGTGAACGGGGTAGCTATGTGGTCTTAAATCGGTTCTTC. This chain links TRBV6-1 with TRBJ2-1, with TRBD2 as a possible D gene (5 bases). CDR3 length equals 16 residues. Germline V gene lookup returns CDR1 MNHNS and CDR2 SASEGT. The germline V and J ends were trimmed by 2 bases and 15 bases, with 26 bases remaining between them.

The chain is built from TRBV3-1 (or the pseudogene TRBV3-2) and TRBJ1-1; TRBD1 might be the D (5 bases). Germline CDR1 reads LGHDT; CDR2 reads YNNKEL (reference sequence). The V end was cut by 0 bases, the J end by 3 bases, with 14 bases between. The CDR3 loop spans 16 amino acids. CDR3 sequence reads: CASSQDWFQGHTEAFF. CDR3 DNA sequence: TGTGCCAGCAGCCAAGACTGGTTTCAGGGTCACACTGAAGCTTTCTTT.

The V gene is TRBV7-9, the J gene TRBJ2-1; 11 nucleotides agree with TRBD2. With 1 base clipped from V and 10 bases from J, the junction kept 3 bases outside the gene matches. The germline gives CDR1 SEHNR, CDR2 FQNEAQ (reference sequence). This CDR3 region has 14 residues. As DNA, the CDR3 is TGTGCCAGCAGCTTAGGACTAGCGGGGATCGAGCAGTTCTTC. Translating it yields CASSLGLAGIEQFF.

The J gene is TRBJ1-1, the V gene TRBV6-4; 7 nucleotides match TRBD1. CDR1 and CDR2 from the germline V gene are MRHNA and SNTAGT. Trimming cost V 2 bases and J 5 bases; bases outside gene matches: 11. CDR3 length: 16 residues. The CDR3 DNA follows: TGTGCCAGCAGTGACCCCGATGTACAGGGGCGGACTGAAGCTTTCTTT. It is translated as CASSDPDVQGRTEAFF.

The J gene is TRBJ2-1, the V gene TRBV5-4; D is perhaps TRBD2 (5 bases). V lost 6 bases, J lost 7 bases, and 17 bases lay in between. From germline, CDR1 is SGHNT and CDR2 YYREEE (reference sequence). This CDR3 comprises 14 residues. The CDR3 sequence: CASKEDIGRNEQFF. The CDR3 DNA follows: TGTGCCAGCAAGGAGGATATTGGCCGAAATGAGCAGTTCTTC.

The table lists this clone with a few counts. V and J are TRBV27 and TRBJ2-1; TRBD2 aligns across 12 bases. CDR3 length: 16 residues. The ends lost 2 bases at V and 3 bases at J; junction bases unmatched: 2. In germline, CDR1 is MNHEY, CDR2 SMNVEV (reference sequence). The CDR3 DNA sequence: TGTGCCAGCAGTTTAAAGACTAGCGGGGGCTACAATGAGCAGTTCTTC. Its protein product is CASSLKTSGGYNEQFF.

The CDR3 is CASSQGRGTSGYNEQFF. Written as DNA, the CDR3 is TGCGCCAGCAGCCAGGGCCGCGGGACTAGCGGTTACAATGAGCAGTTCTTC. The rearrangement joins TRBV4-3 to TRBJ2-1; 11 bases agree with TRBD2. V shed 3 bases and J 4 bases; nucleotides not matched to a gene: 8. This CDR3 has 17 amino acids. Germline lookup yields CDR1 LGHNA and CDR2 YSLEER.

The chain links TRBV19 to TRBJ2-1; 8 bases agree with TRBD2. The trim removed 9 bases at V and 1 base at J, leaving 5 bases unmatched. This CDR3 comprises 14 residues. Germline CDR1 LNHDA, CDR2 SQIVND (reference sequence). The CDR3 protein is CASGGGPSYNEQFF. The CDR3 DNA reads as TGTGCCAGCGGCGGGGGGCCTTCCTACAATGAGCAGTTCTTC. The variable domain in full, with the rest retrieved from reference TRBV19 and TRBJ2-1, is DGGITQSPKYLFRKEGQNVTLSCEQNLNHDAMYWYRQDPGQGLRLIYYSQIVNDFQKGDIAEGYSVSREKKESFPLTVTSAQKNPTAFYLCASGGGPSYNEQFFGPGTRLTVL.

The CDR3 protein is CASSLDPSGVSDTQYF. The DNA for the CDR3 is TGCGCCAGCAGCTTGGACCCCAGCGGAGTCTCAGATACGCAGTATTTT. The chain combines TRBV5-1 with TRBJ2-3, with D perhaps matching TRBD2 (5 bases). Trimming left V 0 bases short and J 4 bases short, with 15 bases between. CDR3 length: 16 residues. Germline V gene sequence: CDR1 SGHRS, CDR2 YFSETQ.

This clone was seen once. CDR3 sequence: CASSLSQSGNTGELFF. DNA of the CDR3: TGTGCCAGCAGTTTATCTCAGTCAGGGAACACCGGGGAGCTGTTTTTT. The genes are TRBV28 and TRBJ2-2; D ambiguous. Germline CDR1 is MDHEN and CDR2 is SYDVKM. The CDR3 spans 16 residues. With 1 base removed from V and 1 base from J, the gap between germline ends came to 10 bases.

This chain links TRBV7-9 with TRBJ2-1, with 12 nucleotides matching TRBD2. Germline V gives CDR1 SEHNR, CDR2 FQNEAQ (reference sequence). The CDR3 has 16 amino acids. J lost 7 bases, V lost 4 bases, and 8 bases had no gene match. The CDR3 here is CASSSTLAGGFNEQFF. In nucleotides, the CDR3 is TGTGCCAGCAGCTCCACGCTAGCGGGAGGGTTTAATGAGCAGTTCTTC.